This entry describes one TCR beta chain. This CDR3 region has 16 residues. Germline loops: CDR1 MNHNY, CDR2 SVGAGI (reference sequence). V was cut by 5 bases and J by 4 bases, with 19 bases left in between. The entry originates in a study of blood T cell repertoires in COVID-19. At the level of the study: Acute-phase and convalescent COVID-19 samples originated in the United States, Italy and Spain. PBMCs, B-cell-depleted T cells, or T cells provided the cDNA or gDNA that made up the material.

Methods used by the authors: Using reference gene primer amplification, nucleated cell counts were estimated. Method: immunoSEQ multiplex PCR; TCRdb's copy keeps in-frame clones and lacks some. That table furnishes V, J and clone size, whereas the DNA furnished D and trimming. The table includes 60,000 or so clones, 80% detected once. Seattle researchers signed up patients amid active infection and tracked them longitudinally. The sequenced sample consisted of peripheral blood. This rearrangement joins TRBV6-6 to TRBJ2-3; perhaps TRBD2 as D (5 bases). This receptor was identified in a man aged 25 to 40 with COVID-19, enrolled during active disease. CDR3 DNA sequence: TGTGCCAGCAGTGCTCAACCTGAGGGCGGCGCAGATACGCAGTATTTT. Amino acids: CASSAQPEGGADTQYF.